The rows below give T cell receptor beta chains drawn from one sample of a study of technical replicates of blood from several donors. The method was immunoSEQ multiplex PCR; TCRdb's version includes in-frame clones alone and lacks a portion of them. The table records fewer than 85,000 clones, more than 90% of them present only once. Sequencing was carried out using T cells isolated from PBMCs. The source of these receptors is a human donor in good health. CDR3s include the opening cysteine and the closing phenylalanine or tryptophan. D genes are given only for firm matches. Clone sizes are given selectively: once, few, many, or a class where the clone is expanded.

j_call: TRBJ2-3; v_call: TRBV30; d_call: TRBD2; clone_size: -; cdr3_aa: CAWKSKIPAGVGTDTQYF; cdr3_nt: TGTGCCTGGAAATCTAAAATTCCAGCGGGAGTGGGCACAGATACGCAGTATTTT
j_call: TRBJ2-3; v_call: TRBV10-3; d_call: -; clone_size: -; cdr3_aa: CAISGAEQDFGTDTQYF; cdr3_nt: TGTGCCATCAGTGGTGCAGAGCAGGATTTCGGCACAGATACGCAGTATTTT
j_call: TRBJ2-1; v_call: TRBV9; d_call: TRBD2; clone_size: -; cdr3_aa: CASSVALREGSYNEQFF; cdr3_nt: TGTGCCAGCAGCGTAGCTTTGCGGGAGGGTAGCTACAATGAGCAGTTCTTC
j_call: TRBJ2-1; v_call: TRBV11-2; d_call: TRBD2; clone_size: once; cdr3_aa: CASSLLAGGSREQFF; cdr3_nt: TGTGCCAGCAGCTTACTAGCGGGAGGATCCCGGGAGCAGTTCTTC
j_call: TRBJ2-4; v_call: TRBV5-6; d_call: -; clone_size: -; cdr3_aa: CASSLEMAGPNIQYF; cdr3_nt: TGTGCCAGCAGCTTGGAGATGGCAGGGCCGAACATTCAGTACTTC
j_call: TRBJ2-1; v_call: TRBV18; d_call: TRBD2; clone_size: -; cdr3_aa: CASSPAGGYNEQFF; cdr3_nt: TGTGCCAGCTCACCGGCGGGAGGGTACAATGAGCAGTTCTTC
j_call: TRBJ2-7; v_call: TRBV7-2; d_call: -; clone_size: -; cdr3_aa: CASSYHRVEQYF; cdr3_nt: TGTGCCAGCAGCTACCACAGGGTCGAGCAGTACTTC
j_call: TRBJ2-7; v_call: TRBV27; d_call: TRBD2; clone_size: -; cdr3_aa: CASSLRTSGGYEQYF; cdr3_nt: TGTGCCAGCAGTTTAAGGACTAGCGGGGGCTACGAGCAGTACTTC
j_call: TRBJ1-4; v_call: TRBV5-4; d_call: -; clone_size: -; cdr3_aa: CASSAGHTTNEKLFF; cdr3_nt: TGTGCCAGCAGCGCCGGACACACAACTAATGAAAAACTGTTTTTT
j_call: TRBJ2-5; v_call: TRBV29-1; d_call: TRBD1; clone_size: -; cdr3_aa: CSVEEPNRGAETQYF; cdr3_nt: TGCAGCGTTGAAGAGCCGAACAGGGGCGCCGAGACCCAGTACTTC
j_call: TRBJ1-5; v_call: TRBV2; d_call: TRBD1; clone_size: once; cdr3_aa: CASSEGDRGRQPQHF; cdr3_nt: TGTGCCAGCAGTGAAGGTGACAGGGGGAGACAGCCCCAGCATTTT
j_call: TRBJ2-5; v_call: TRBV28; d_call: TRBD1; clone_size: -; cdr3_aa: CASSPTGTGVRETQYF; cdr3_nt: TGTGCCAGCAGTCCTACCGGGACAGGGGTTAGAGAGACCCAGTACTTC
j_call: TRBJ1-1; v_call: TRBV5-1; d_call: TRBD1; clone_size: -; cdr3_aa: CASSLQGQGGTEAFF; cdr3_nt: TGCGCCAGCAGCTTGCAGGGACAGGGAGGAACTGAAGCTTTCTTT
j_call: TRBJ2-5; v_call: TRBV29-1; d_call: -; clone_size: -; cdr3_aa: CSSRDTGTQYF; cdr3_nt: TGCAGCTCCAGGGACACCGGGACCCAGTACTTC
j_call: TRBJ1-3; v_call: TRBV28; d_call: -; clone_size: -; cdr3_aa: CASSSSSGNTIYF; cdr3_nt: TGTGCCAGCAGTTCCTCCTCTGGAAACACCATATATTTT
j_call: TRBJ2-1; v_call: TRBV29-1; d_call: TRBD1; clone_size: -; cdr3_aa: CSVDTTGVNEQFF; cdr3_nt: TGCAGCGTCGATACGACAGGGGTCAATGAGCAGTTCTTC
j_call: TRBJ2-7; v_call: TRBV18; d_call: TRBD1; clone_size: -; cdr3_aa: CASSPGTGDYEQYF; cdr3_nt: TGTGCCAGCTCCCCCGGGACAGGGGATTACGAGCAGTACTTC
j_call: TRBJ2-7; v_call: TRBV19; d_call: TRBD1; clone_size: -; cdr3_aa: CASSPSGQGLYEQYF; cdr3_nt: TGTGCCAGTAGCCCATCGGGACAGGGTTTGTACGAGCAGTACTTC
j_call: TRBJ1-4; v_call: TRBV18; d_call: TRBD1; clone_size: -; cdr3_aa: CASSQPVSTGELFF; cdr3_nt: TGTGCCAGCTCACAGCCCGTCAGCACAGGGGAACTGTTTTTT
j_call: TRBJ1-2; v_call: TRBV30; d_call: -; clone_size: -; cdr3_aa: CAWSLGGYGYTF; cdr3_nt: TGTGCCTGGAGTCTCGGGGGTTATGGCTACACCTTC
j_call: TRBJ2-1; v_call: TRBV7-8; d_call: -; clone_size: -; cdr3_aa: CASSLYVGDPYNEQFF; cdr3_nt: TGTGCCAGCAGCTTATATGTGGGAGATCCCTACAATGAGCAGTTCTTC
j_call: TRBJ2-7; v_call: TRBV13; d_call: -; clone_size: -; cdr3_aa: CASSLSSPYEQYF; cdr3_nt: TGTGCCAGCAGCTTATCTAGCCCCTACGAGCAGTACTTC
j_call: TRBJ2-3; v_call: TRBV27; d_call: TRBD2; clone_size: -; cdr3_aa: CASSLFLTIAGGPISPDTQYF; cdr3_nt: TGTGCCAGCAGCTTGTTCTTAACTATAGCGGGAGGGCCTATTTCCCCAGATACGCAGTATTTT
j_call: TRBJ2-1; v_call: TRBV2; d_call: TRBD2; clone_size: once; cdr3_aa: CASSALAGVDEQFF; cdr3_nt: TGTGCCAGCAGTGCGCTAGCGGGAGTAGATGAGCAGTTCTTC
j_call: TRBJ1-1; v_call: TRBV5-5; d_call: TRBD1; clone_size: -; cdr3_aa: CASSFRDRGRRGTEAFF; cdr3_nt: TGTGCCAGCAGCTTCCGGGACAGGGGTCGTAGAGGCACTGAAGCTTTCTTT
j_call: TRBJ1-5; v_call: TRBV23-1; d_call: -; clone_size: -; cdr3_aa: CASSQSRLSNQPQHF; cdr3_nt: TGCGCCAGCAGTCAATCGAGACTAAGCAATCAGCCCCAGCATTTT
j_call: TRBJ1-1; v_call: TRBV30; d_call: -; clone_size: -; cdr3_aa: CAWSVPMRNTEAFF; cdr3_nt: TGTGCCTGGAGTGTACCGATGAGGAACACTGAAGCTTTCTTT
j_call: TRBJ2-3; v_call: TRBV28; d_call: TRBD2; clone_size: -; cdr3_aa: CASSLGAGDTDTQYF; cdr3_nt: TGTGCCAGCAGTTTGGGTGCGGGGGACACAGATACGCAGTATTTT
j_call: TRBJ2-7; v_call: TRBV28; d_call: -; clone_size: -; cdr3_aa: CASIEAGTLSYEQYF; cdr3_nt: TGTGCCAGCATCGAGGCGGGTACTCTCTCCTACGAGCAGTACTTC
j_call: TRBJ1-5; v_call: TRBV15; d_call: TRBD1; clone_size: -; cdr3_aa: CATSSDRVSNQPQHF; cdr3_nt: TGTGCCACCAGCTCGGACAGGGTAAGCAATCAGCCCCAGCATTTT
j_call: TRBJ2-1; v_call: TRBV2; d_call: TRBD1; clone_size: -; cdr3_aa: CASETGVAYNEQFF; cdr3_nt: TGTGCCAGCGAAACAGGGGTTGCCTACAATGAGCAGTTCTTC